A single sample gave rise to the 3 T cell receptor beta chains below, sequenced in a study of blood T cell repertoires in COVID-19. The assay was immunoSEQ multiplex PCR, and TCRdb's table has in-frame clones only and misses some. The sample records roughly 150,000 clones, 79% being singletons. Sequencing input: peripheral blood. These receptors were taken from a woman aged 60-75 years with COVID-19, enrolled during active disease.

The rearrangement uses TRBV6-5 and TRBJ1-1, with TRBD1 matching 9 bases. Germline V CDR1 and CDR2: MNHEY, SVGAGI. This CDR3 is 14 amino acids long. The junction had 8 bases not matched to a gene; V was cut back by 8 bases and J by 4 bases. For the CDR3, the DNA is TGTGCCAGCTCGATGGACAGGGGAAGCACTGAAGCTTTCTTT. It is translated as CASSMDRGSTEAFF.

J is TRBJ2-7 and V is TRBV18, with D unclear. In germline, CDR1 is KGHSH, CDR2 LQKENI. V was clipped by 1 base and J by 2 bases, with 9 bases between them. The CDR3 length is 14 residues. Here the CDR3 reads CASSPRTEPYEQYF. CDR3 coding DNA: TGTGCCAGCTCACCACGTACAGAGCCCTACGAGCAGTACTTC.

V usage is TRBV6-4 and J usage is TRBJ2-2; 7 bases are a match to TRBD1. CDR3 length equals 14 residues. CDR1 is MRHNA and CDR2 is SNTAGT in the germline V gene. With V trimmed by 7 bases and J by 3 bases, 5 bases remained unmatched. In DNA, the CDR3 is TGTGCCAGCAAAAGGACAGGCTACACCGGGGAGCTGTTTTTT. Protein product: CASKRTGYTGELFF.